These T cell receptor beta chains were read from a single sample in a study of T cell responses to AZD1222 COVID-19 vaccine. This table comes from immunoSEQ multiplex PCR, and its TCRdb copy is limited to in-frame clones, with some not included. This sample has about 150,000 clones, with around 87% found just once. The source was peripheral blood, collected 28 days after the second AZD1222 dose. Every receptor here comes from an adult who received the AZD1222 COVID-19 vaccine. CDR3s include the opening cysteine and the closing phenylalanine or tryptophan. D genes are given only for firm matches. Expanded clones are given a class, and other clones once, few, many or no size at all.

clone_size | j_call | d_call | v_call | cdr3_nt | cdr3_aa
- | TRBJ2-3 | - | TRBV9 | TGTGCCAGCAGGGCAGGGCAGGGGTCCCTACCTAGCACAGATACGCAGTATTTT | CASRAGQGSLPSTDTQYF
- | TRBJ1-6 | - | TRBV28 | TGTGCCAGCAGAATAAATAATTCACCCCTCCACTTT | CASRINNSPLHF
- | TRBJ1-2 | - | TRBV28 | TGTGCCAGCAGGACAGGATCAAATGGCTACACCTTC | CASRTGSNGYTF
- | TRBJ2-7 | TRBD1 | TRBV18 | TGTGCCAGCTCGCCGACCGGGACAGGGGGCTACGAGCAGTACTTC | CASSPTGTGGYEQYF
- | TRBJ2-2 | TRBD1 | TRBV19 | TGTGCCAGTTCATCGGACAGGGGTTACACCGGGGAGCTGTTTTTT | CASSSDRGYTGELFF
- | TRBJ2-5 | TRBD1 | TRBV6-2/TRBV6-3 | TGTGCCAGCAGTGGACAGGGGGCTCAAGAGACCCAGTACTTC | CASSGQGAQETQYF
- | TRBJ2-6 | - | TRBV7-3 | TGTGCCAGCAGCTTTCGGAGGTCTGGGGCCAACGTCCTGACTTTC | CASSFRRSGANVLTF
once | TRBJ2-5 | TRBD2 | TRBV3-1/TRBV3-2 | TGTGCCAGCAGCCCGCGGACTAGCGGGAGGCAAAAGACCCAGTACTTC | CASSPRTSGRQKTQYF
once | TRBJ1-5 | TRBD1 | TRBV10-1 | TGCGCCAGCATCTTCTGGGGACAGCCGAGCAATCAGCCCCAGCATTTT | CASIFWGQPSNQPQHF
- | TRBJ2-2 | - | TRBV19 | TGTGCCAGTAGTAGATCCCTCACCGGGGAGCTGTTTTTT | CASSRSLTGELFF
once | TRBJ2-1 | - | TRBV9 | TGTGCCAGCAGCGTAGGGGCAGGGAGCCCGGTACTTAATGAGCAGTTCTTC | CASSVGAGSPVLNEQFF
- | TRBJ2-3 | - | TRBV28 | TGTGCCAGCAGTCCCGGTGGGGGGGCTGGGACAGATACGCAGTATTTT | CASSPGGGAGTDTQYF
- | TRBJ2-3 | TRBD2 | TRBV5-5 | TGTGCCAGCAGCCGTACTAGCGGGAGGGCTGATACGCAGTATTTT | CASSRTSGRADTQYF
- | TRBJ2-3 | - | TRBV14 | TGTGCCAGCAGCCAAGAACTATTCAGGGGGGCAGATACGCAGTATTTT | CASSQELFRGADTQYF
- | TRBJ1-3 | - | TRBV11-2 | TGTGCCAGCAGCTTAGATGGACGCTCTGGAAACACCATATATTTT | CASSLDGRSGNTIYF
- | TRBJ2-7 | - | TRBV14 | TGTGCCAGCAGCCCATTGGGACCGACCTACGAGCAGTACTTC | CASSPLGPTYEQYF
- | TRBJ1-5 | - | TRBV12-3/TRBV12-4 | TGTGCCAGCAGTTTATCCAGGAATCAGCCCCAGCATTTT | CASSLSRNQPQHF
- | TRBJ2-1 | - | TRBV7-9 | TGTGCCAGCGGTTACAATGAGCAGTTCTTC | CASGYNEQFF
- | TRBJ1-6 | TRBD1 | TRBV9 | TGTGCCAGCAGCGTCAGGGACAGGGATAATTCACCCCTCCACTTT | CASSVRDRDNSPLHF
- | TRBJ2-1 | - | TRBV29-1 | TGCAGCGTTGAAGATGTTAAAAGCGGACAGTTCTTC | CSVEDVKSGQFF
- | TRBJ1-6 | - | TRBV2 | TGTGCCAGCAGTGAAGTCGGGACCTATAATTCACCCCTCCACTTT | CASSEVGTYNSPLHF
once | TRBJ2-1 | TRBD2 | TRBV4-2 | TGTGCCAGCAGCCAAGGACTAGCGGGCGATGAGCAGTTCTTC | CASSQGLAGDEQFF
- | TRBJ2-3 | - | TRBV7-2 | TGTGCCAGCAGCTTCGCGAGGGTCACAGATACGCAGTATTTT | CASSFARVTDTQYF
- | TRBJ2-5 | - | TRBV11-2 | TGTGCCAGCGCGCGGTGGGGGTGGCAAGAGACCCAGTACTTC | CASARWGWQETQYF
- | TRBJ2-6 | - | TRBV28 | TGTGCCACCCGAAGTCTTAGCTCTGGGGCCAACGTCCTGACTTTC | CATRSLSSGANVLTF
- | TRBJ2-7 | TRBD2 | TRBV3-1/TRBV3-2 | TGTGCCAGCAGCCAGACTAGCGGATCCTACGAGCAGTACTTC | CASSQTSGSYEQYF
- | TRBJ2-1 | TRBD2 | TRBV24-1 | TGTGCCACCAGTGATCCGGGACTAGCGTACAATGAGCAGTTCTTC | CATSDPGLAYNEQFF
- | TRBJ1-1 | - | TRBV28 | TGTGCCAGCAGTTTAGGGGGAGATAGCACTGAAGCTTTCTTT | CASSLGGDSTEAFF
- | TRBJ2-7 | TRBD2 | TRBV6-2/TRBV6-3 | TGTGCCAGCAGTTACTCATCCGGGGTAGCGGGAGAGTACGAGCAGTACTTC | CASSYSSGVAGEYEQYF
few | TRBJ1-1 | - | TRBV28 | TGTGCCAGCAGTTTACTGGGCGCAAGGCAAGCTTTCTTT | CASSLLGARQAFF
once | TRBJ2-3 | TRBD2 | TRBV20-1 | TGCAGTGCTAGTCGCTGGGGTGCGGGAGAGGCAGATACGCAGTATTTT | CSASRWGAGEADTQYF
- | TRBJ1-5 | - | TRBV7-8 | TGTGCCAGCAGCCCCACCAATCAGCCCCAGCATTTT | CASSPTNQPQHF
- | TRBJ2-7 | TRBD2 | TRBV7-2 | TGTGCCAGCAGCCTTACCGGGACTAGCGGCTACGAGCAGTACTTC | CASSLTGTSGYEQYF
- | TRBJ2-5 | - | TRBV25-1 | TGTGCCAGCAGTGACGGTGGGAGAGAGACCCAGTACTTC | CASSDGGRETQYF
- | TRBJ2-1 | - | TRBV9 | TGTGCCTCCTCGGACGGCCCTTACAATGAGCAGTTCTTC | CASSDGPYNEQFF
- | TRBJ1-4 | - | TRBV18 | TGTGCCAGCTCGCCTATCGGCGGAACTAATGAAAAACTGTTTTTT | CASSPIGGTNEKLFF
- | TRBJ1-3 | - | TRBV9 | TGTGCCAGCAGCGTAGGGGTAGGACCCCAATCTGGAAACACCATATATTTT | CASSVGVGPQSGNTIYF
- | TRBJ1-2 | - | TRBV21-1 | TGTGCCAGCAGCAAATCCCGTTGTGGGTATGGCTACACCTTC | CASSKSRCGYGYTF
- | TRBJ2-3 | - | TRBV11-2 | TGTGCCAGCAGTCGCTACACAGATACGCAGTATTTT | CASSRYTDTQYF
many | TRBJ2-2 | - | TRBV19 | TGTGCCAGTAGTATTCGCGGCACCGGGGAGCTGTTTTTT | CASSIRGTGELFF
- | TRBJ2-7 | - | TRBV5-6 | TGTGCCAGCAGCCCCAGACCTAGCTCCTACGAGCAGTACTTC | CASSPRPSSYEQYF
- | TRBJ2-5 | - | TRBV15 | TGTGCCACCAGCAGAGATGGGAGCAGGGTGGGTCAAGAGACCCAGTACTTC | CATSRDGSRVGQETQYF
- | TRBJ2-1 | - | TRBV7-9 | TGTGCCAGCAGCTTAGCCGGACCGCCCCGCGCTGAGCAGTTCTTC | CASSLAGPPRAEQFF
- | TRBJ2-3 | - | TRBV11-3 | TGTGCCAGCAGCTTAGCTCAGGGGAGCACAGATACGCAGTATTTT | CASSLAQGSTDTQYF
- | TRBJ2-7 | - | TRBV24-1 | TGTGCCACCAGTGGAGGTAGCGGTGACGAGCAGTACTTC | CATSGGSGDEQYF
- | TRBJ2-1 | - | TRBV3-1/TRBV3-2 | TGTGCCAGCAGCTTTTCCTACAATGAGCAGTTCTTC | CASSFSYNEQFF
- | TRBJ2-3 | - | TRBV13 | TGTGCCAGCAGCTTAGCCCCCTACACAGATACGCAGTATTTT | CASSLAPYTDTQYF
- | TRBJ2-7 | TRBD2 | TRBV3-1/TRBV3-2 | TGTGCCAGCAGCCAAGAAAGGCCTAGCGGGAGGGCCTACTACGAGCAGTACTTC | CASSQERPSGRAYYEQYF
- | TRBJ1-5 | TRBD1 | TRBV7-2 | TGTGCCAGCAGCGGACAGGGCGGCAATCAGCCCCAGCATTTT | CASSGQGGNQPQHF
- | TRBJ2-7 | - | TRBV12-3/TRBV12-4 | TGTGCCAGCAGTTTCAGGAGCTCCTACGAGCAGTACTTC | CASSFRSSYEQYF
once | TRBJ2-1 | - | TRBV20-1 | TGCAGTGCTAGACGGGTGGAGCAGTTCTTC | CSARRVEQFF
- | TRBJ2-2 | TRBD2 | TRBV7-9 | TGTGCCAGCAGCTTACGGGCGGGAGCGAACACCGGGGAGCTGTTTTTT | CASSLRAGANTGELFF
- | TRBJ2-1 | - | TRBV6-1 | TGTGCCAGCAGGCCGACTAGATCCAATGAGCAGTTCTTC | CASRPTRSNEQFF
- | TRBJ1-5 | - | TRBV15 | TGTGCCACCAGCAGAGATCGGGTCCTTAGTCAGCCCCAGCATTTT | CATSRDRVLSQPQHF
- | TRBJ1-4 | - | TRBV5-1 | TGCGCCAGCAGTAGAACCGGACCTTGGGGTGAAAAACTGTTTTTT | CASSRTGPWGEKLFF
- | TRBJ2-1 | - | TRBV2 | TGTGCCAGCAGTGAGGGACTCGCTCGCTACAATGAGCAGTTCTTC | CASSEGLARYNEQFF
- | TRBJ1-6 | - | TRBV27 | TGTGCCAGCAGTTCGACCCTCCCCACCCAGGGAGGCTATAATTCACCCCTCCACTTT | CASSSTLPTQGGYNSPLHF
- | TRBJ2-3 | - | TRBV7-2 | TGTGCCAGCAGCCGAGAGCGGTCTGGGTCGCAGTATTTT | CASSRERSGSQYF